This is a list of T cell receptor beta chains from one sample in a study of identical twins. One entry per CDR3 protein results from TCRdb running MiXCR on the 5' RACE reads. The data show 1,800,000 or so distinct CDR3 sequences, 32% seen once. Sequencing used cord blood. Receptors originate from a newborn girl in good health. Both conserved end residues are part of each CDR3. D genes are given only for firm matches. Clone size appears in some rows only: once, few, many, or a class for an expanded clone.

v_gene,d_gene,j_gene,len,abundance,CDR3aa,CDR3nt
TRBV4-1,NA,TRBJ2-6,15,NA,CASSQWISGANVLTF,TGCGCCAGCAGCCAATGGATCTCTGGGGCCAACGTCCTGACTTTC
TRBV20-1,TRBD2,TRBJ2-1,14,few,CSARGVSGVWEQFF,TGCAGTGCTAGAGGGGTTAGCGGGGTATGGGAGCAGTTCTTC
TRBV6-5,TRBD1,TRBJ2-3,17,few,CASSYSGGGPSTDTQYF,TGTGCCAGCAGTTACTCAGGGGGCGGGCCTAGCACAGATACGCAGTATTTT
TRBV20-1,NA,TRBJ2-1,11,NA,CSASATYEQFF,TGCAGTGCTAGTGCTACCTACGAGCAGTTCTTC
TRBV6-2/TRBV6-3,NA,TRBJ1-2,14,NA,CATQRTWANYGYTF,TGTGCCACCCAGAGGACTTGGGCTAACTATGGCTACACCTTC
TRBV15,NA,TRBJ2-7,13,few,CATSNPPIYEQYF,TGTGCCACCAGCAACCCTCCCATTTACGAGCAGTACTTC
TRBV5-1,NA,TRBJ2-1,15,NA,CASSFEGVELDEQFF,TGCGCCAGCAGCTTCGAGGGAGTGGAACTTGACGAGCAGTTCTTC
TRBV20-1,NA,TRBJ2-1,14,few,CSATREGRHNEQFF,TGCAGTGCCACACGTGAGGGACGACACAATGAGCAGTTCTTC
TRBV28,NA,TRBJ2-7,11,NA,CASTNPYEQYF,TGTGCCAGCACCAATCCCTACGAGCAGTACTTC
TRBV13,NA,TRBJ1-4,15,NA,CASSLRGVHNEKLFF,TGTGCCAGCAGCTTAAGGGGTGTTCATAATGAAAAACTGTTTTTT
TRBV6-2/TRBV6-3,TRBD1,TRBJ2-5,14,NA,CASTTTGIQETQYF,TGTGCCAGCACAACGACAGGGATCCAAGAGACCCAGTACTTC
TRBV28,NA,TRBJ2-7,12,NA,CASGRNSYEQYF,TGTGCCTCCGGACGGAACTCCTACGAGCAGTACTTC
TRBV7-2,TRBD1,TRBJ2-1,15,NA,CASSPRDRWDNEQFF,TGTGCCAGCAGCCCCCGGGACAGGTGGGACAATGAGCAGTTCTTC
TRBV20-1,NA,TRBJ2-7,12,NA,CSAIFGLDEQYF,TGCAGTGCTATTTTCGGTCTGGACGAGCAGTACTTC
TRBV5-1,NA,TRBJ2-3,11,NA,CASSDVDTQYF,TGCGCCAGCAGCGACGTAGATACGCAGTATTTT
TRBV5-1,TRBD2,TRBJ2-1,15,NA,CASSLGSSGSNEQFF,TGCGCCAGCAGCTTGGGGTCTAGCGGGAGCAATGAGCAGTTCTTC
TRBV5-1,TRBD2,TRBJ2-4,17,NA,CASSLELAGGRGNIQYF,TGCGCCAGCAGCTTGGAACTAGCGGGGGGGCGAGGAAACATTCAGTACTTC
TRBV10-3,NA,TRBJ1-1,12,NA,CAIRGGGTEAFF,TGTGCCATCAGGGGGGGAGGCACTGAAGCTTTCTTT
TRBV7-2,NA,TRBJ1-2,14,NA,CASSLRGSTNGYTF,TGTGCCAGCAGCCTAAGAGGGAGCACTAATGGCTACACCTTC
TRBV7-2,TRBD2,TRBJ2-1,16,few,CASTDPSGSSYNEQFF,TGTGCCAGCACCGATCCTAGCGGGAGCTCCTACAATGAGCAGTTCTTC
TRBV5-4,TRBD2,TRBJ2-5,17,few,CASSFSSGGMYQETQYF,TGTGCCAGCAGCTTCTCGAGCGGGGGGATGTACCAAGAGACCCAGTACTTC
TRBV20-1,NA,TRBJ2-5,15,NA,CSASSRETHQETQYF,TGCAGTGCTAGTAGTCGGGAGACCCACCAAGAGACCCAGTACTTC
TRBV29-1,NA,TRBJ2-1,11,NA,CSAALHYEQFF,TGCAGCGCCGCCCTCCACTACGAGCAGTTCTTC
TRBV20-1,TRBD1,TRBJ2-7,13,few,CSAGTGGSYEQYF,TGCAGTGCCGGGACAGGGGGCAGCTACGAGCAGTACTTC
TRBV6-1,NA,TRBJ1-5,14,NA,CASSENGGIQPRHF,TGTGCCAGCAGTGAAAACGGGGGTATACAGCCCCGGCATTTT
TRBV7-2,TRBD2,TRBJ2-5,17,once,CASSLVRLAGTYNEQYF,TGTGCCAGCAGCCTAGTCAGGCTAGCGGGGACCTACAATGAGCAGTACTTC
TRBV27,NA,TRBJ2-6,15,NA,CASSREKAGANVLTF,TGTGCCAGCAGTCGGGAGAAAGCCGGGGCCAACGTCCTGACTTTC
TRBV5-1,TRBD2,TRBJ2-1,15,NA,CASSLGLAGLDEQFF,TGCGCCAGCAGCTTGGGACTAGCGGGACTGGATGAGCAGTTCTTC
TRBV27,NA,TRBJ1-5,14,few,CASRIRGGGRPQHF,TGTGCCAGCAGAATCCGGGGGGGAGGTCGGCCCCAGCATTTT
TRBV6-6,NA,TRBJ1-3,12,few,CASSWTGNTIYF,TGTGCCAGCAGTTGGACTGGAAACACCATATATTTT
TRBV19,TRBD1,TRBJ2-7,15,many,CASSTPGQGSYEQYF,TGTGCCAGTAGTACCCCGGGACAGGGAAGCTACGAGCAGTACTTC
TRBV24-1,NA,TRBJ1-2,14,few,CATSEKGAFYGYTF,TGTGCCACCAGTGAAAAAGGAGCCTTCTATGGCTACACCTTC